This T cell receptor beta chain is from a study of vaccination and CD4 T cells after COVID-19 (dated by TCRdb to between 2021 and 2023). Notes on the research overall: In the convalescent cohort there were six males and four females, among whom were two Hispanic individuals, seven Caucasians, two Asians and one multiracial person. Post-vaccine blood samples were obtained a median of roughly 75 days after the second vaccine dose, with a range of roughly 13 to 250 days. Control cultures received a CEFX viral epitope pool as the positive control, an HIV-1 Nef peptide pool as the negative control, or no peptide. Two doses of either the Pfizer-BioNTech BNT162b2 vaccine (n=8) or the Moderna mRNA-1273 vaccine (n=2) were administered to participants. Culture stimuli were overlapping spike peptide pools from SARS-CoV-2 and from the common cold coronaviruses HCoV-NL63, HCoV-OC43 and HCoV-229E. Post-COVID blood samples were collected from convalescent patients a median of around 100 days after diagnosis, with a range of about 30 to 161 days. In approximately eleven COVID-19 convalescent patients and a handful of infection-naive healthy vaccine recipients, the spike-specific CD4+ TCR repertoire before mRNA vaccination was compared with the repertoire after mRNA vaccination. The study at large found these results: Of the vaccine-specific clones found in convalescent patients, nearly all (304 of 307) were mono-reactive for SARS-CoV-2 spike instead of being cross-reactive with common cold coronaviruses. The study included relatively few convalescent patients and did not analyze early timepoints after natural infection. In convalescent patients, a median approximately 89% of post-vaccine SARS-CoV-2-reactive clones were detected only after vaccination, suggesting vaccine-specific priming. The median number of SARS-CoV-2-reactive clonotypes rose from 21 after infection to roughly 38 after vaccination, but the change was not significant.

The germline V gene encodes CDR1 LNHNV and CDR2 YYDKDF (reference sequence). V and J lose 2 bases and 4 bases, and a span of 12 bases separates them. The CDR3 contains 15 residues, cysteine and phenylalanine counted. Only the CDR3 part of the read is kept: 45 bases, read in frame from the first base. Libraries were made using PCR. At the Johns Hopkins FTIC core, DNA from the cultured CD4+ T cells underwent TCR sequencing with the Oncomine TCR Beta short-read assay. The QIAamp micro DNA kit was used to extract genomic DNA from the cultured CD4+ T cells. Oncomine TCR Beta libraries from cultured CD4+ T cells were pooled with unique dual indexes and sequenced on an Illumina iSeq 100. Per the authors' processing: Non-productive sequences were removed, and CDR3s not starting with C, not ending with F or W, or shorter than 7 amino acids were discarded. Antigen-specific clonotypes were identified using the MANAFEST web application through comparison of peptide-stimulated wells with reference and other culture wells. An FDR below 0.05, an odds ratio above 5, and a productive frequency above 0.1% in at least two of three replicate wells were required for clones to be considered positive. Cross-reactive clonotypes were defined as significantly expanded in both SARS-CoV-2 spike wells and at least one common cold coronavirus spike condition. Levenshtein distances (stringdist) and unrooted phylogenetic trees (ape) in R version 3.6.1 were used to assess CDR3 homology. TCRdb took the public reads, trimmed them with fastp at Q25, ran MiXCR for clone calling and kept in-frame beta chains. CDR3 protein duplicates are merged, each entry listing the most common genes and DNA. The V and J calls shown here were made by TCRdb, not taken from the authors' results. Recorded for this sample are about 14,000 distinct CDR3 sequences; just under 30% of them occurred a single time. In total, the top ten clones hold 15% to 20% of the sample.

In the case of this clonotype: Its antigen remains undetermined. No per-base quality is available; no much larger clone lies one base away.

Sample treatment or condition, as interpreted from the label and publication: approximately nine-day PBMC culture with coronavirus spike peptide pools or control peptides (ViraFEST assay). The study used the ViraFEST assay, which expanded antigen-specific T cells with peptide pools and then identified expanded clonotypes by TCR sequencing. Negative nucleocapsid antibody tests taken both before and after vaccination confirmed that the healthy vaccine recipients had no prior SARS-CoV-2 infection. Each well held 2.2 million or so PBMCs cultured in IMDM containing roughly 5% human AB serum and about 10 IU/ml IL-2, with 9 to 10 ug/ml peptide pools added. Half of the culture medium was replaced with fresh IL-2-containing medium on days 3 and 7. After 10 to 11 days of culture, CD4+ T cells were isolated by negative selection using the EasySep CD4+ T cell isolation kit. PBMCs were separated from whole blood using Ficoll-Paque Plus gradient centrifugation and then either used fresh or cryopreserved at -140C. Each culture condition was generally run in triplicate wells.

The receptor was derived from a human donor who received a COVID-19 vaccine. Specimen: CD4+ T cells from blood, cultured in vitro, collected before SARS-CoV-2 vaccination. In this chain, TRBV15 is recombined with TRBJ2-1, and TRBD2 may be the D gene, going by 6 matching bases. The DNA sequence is TGTGCCACCAGCAGATTCGCTCGGGGGTACAATGAGCAGTTCTTC. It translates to CATSRFARGYNEQFF.